One and the same sample provided the 16 T cell receptor beta chains below, sequenced in a study of cytomegalovirus exposure and HLA in healthy donors. This PCR relied on a set of 60 Vbeta primers and 13 Jbeta primers. The assay was immunoSEQ multiplex PCR, and TCRdb's table has in-frame clones only and misses some. The data hold approximately 140,000 clones, with around two thirds observed a single time. The sequencing input was PBMCs. The receptors shown here come from a male donor in good health and CMV-seronegative.

This clone was counted only a few times. J is TRBJ2-2 and V is TRBV5-4; TRBD1 matches 7 bases. The CDR3 sequence is 13 residues long. CDR1 is SGHNT and CDR2 is YYREEE in the germline V gene (reference sequence). With 7 bases clipped from V and 4 bases from J, the junction kept 4 bases outside the gene matches. The CDR3 spells CASRQGATGELFF. The CDR3 coding sequence is TGTGCCAGCCGACAGGGCGCCACCGGGGAGCTGTTTTTT.

J is TRBJ2-5 and V is TRBV7-3; 10 bases are shared with TRBD2. The CDR3 runs 16 residues. Per the germline V gene, CDR1 is SGHTA and CDR2 is FQGTGA. V shed 0 bases, J shed 5 bases, and the junction held 6 bases outside the gene matches. CDR3 protein: CASSLTGAGGWETQYF. The CDR3, as DNA: TGTGCCAGCAGCTTAACCGGAGCGGGGGGGTGGGAGACCCAGTACTTC. Using reference TRBV7-3 and TRBJ2-5 for the parts outside the CDR3, the full variable domain is GAGVSQTPSNKVTEKGKYVELRCDPISGHTALYWYRQSLGQGPEFLIYFQGTGAADDSGLPNDRFFAVRPEGSVSTLKIQRTERGDSAVYLCASSLTGAGGWETQYFGPGTRLLVL.

CDR3: CASSSQTGVGVAFF. CDR3 nucleotide sequence: TGTGCCAGCAGCTCTCAGACAGGGGTAGGAGTCGCTTTCTTT. V is TRBV5-4 and J is TRBJ1-1, with 8 nucleotides matching TRBD1. The germline CDR1 and CDR2 sequences are SGHNT and YYREEE (reference sequence). This CDR3 is 14 amino acids long. V trimming: 3 bases; J trimming: 11 bases; junction bases outside the gene matches: 12.

Notes on this clone: Its ends do not fully match the called genes, so a read error is possible. This CDR3 reads CPSSEALQVNTEAFF. CDR3 nucleotides: TGTCCCAGCAGTGAAGCGCTACAGGTGAACACTGAAGCTTTCTTT. This sequence joins TRBV6-1 and TRBJ1-1, with a possible D match to TRBD1 (5 bases). Germline values: CDR1 MNHNS, CDR2 SASEGT. This CDR3 is built from 15 residues.

In this sample, this clone turned up a few times. The chain links TRBV18 to TRBJ1-2; D is uncertain. This CDR3 has 14 residues. Germline CDR1 KGHSH, CDR2 LQKENI. Trimming left V 0 bases short and J 7 bases short, with 12 bases between. This CDR3 is CASSPPGGVVGYTF. CDR3 DNA: TGTGCCAGCTCACCACCGGGTGGAGTGGTTGGCTACACCTTC. Filled out from reference TRBV18 and TRBJ1-2, the complete variable domain reads NAGVMQNPRHLVRRRGQEARLRCSPMKGHSHVYWYRQLPEEGLKFMVYLQKENIIDESGMPKERFSAEFPKEGPSILRIQQVVRGDSAAYFCASSPPGGVVGYTFGSGTRLTVV.

The gene calls are TRBV6-5 and TRBJ1-5; weak D call: TRBD1 (6 bases). CDR3 length equals 13 residues. Germline lookup yields CDR1 MNHEY and CDR2 SVGAGI. Trimming pared 6 bases from V and 4 bases from J, leaving 10 bases between. The CDR3 DNA sequence: TGTGCCAGCAGAGACGGGACAAATCAGCCCCAGCATTTT. It codes for CASRDGTNQPQHF.

This chain joins TRBV7-2 and TRBJ2-1; 12 bases line up with TRBD2. The germline gives CDR1 SGHTA, CDR2 FQGNSA. The CDR3 is made up of 15 amino acids. V lost 5 bases to trimming and J lost 5 bases; unmatched junction nucleotides: 4. In nucleotides, the CDR3 is TGTGCCAGCAGCCTCGGACTAGCGGGGAACAATGAGCAGTTCTTC. As protein: CASSLGLAGNNEQFF.

The V and J genes are TRBV5-1 and TRBJ1-4; D not certain. This CDR3 region has 15 residues. Trimming left V 3 bases short and J 4 bases short, with 13 bases between. Germline CDR1 reads SGHRS; CDR2 reads YFSETQ. DNA of the CDR3: TGCGCCAGCAGCTATGGTGGGCAGATTAATGAAAAACTGTTTTTT. It is translated as CASSYGGQINEKLFF.

Regarding this clone: The same CDR3 also results from other DNA sequences found in this sample. V usage is TRBV18 and J usage is TRBJ2-5, with unresolved D. Trimming left V 3 bases short and J 3 bases short, with 2 bases between. Germline V gives CDR1 KGHSH, CDR2 LQKENI. The CDR3 consists of 11 residues. The CDR3 DNA follows: TGTGCCAGCTCACCCGAAGAGACCCAGTACTTC. Residues: CASSPEETQYF.

The V call is TRBV2, the J call TRBJ2-1, with D uncertain. The CDR3 spans 15 residues. Trimming removed 5 bases from V and 6 bases from J, with 17 bases in between. Germline CDR1 is SNHLY and CDR2 is FYNNEI. Written as DNA, the CDR3 is TGTGCCAGCAGTCCCGGCTGGGTTCGGAGCAATGAGCAGTTCTTC. Translated, it gives CASSPGWVRSNEQFF.

V is TRBV7-2 and J is TRBJ2-7, with 7 bases matching TRBD1. The V gene's germline CDR1 is SGHTA and CDR2 FQGNSA. This CDR3 is built from 14 residues. With 6 bases clipped from V and 6 bases from J, the junction kept 11 bases outside the gene matches. The CDR3 DNA follows: TGTGCCAGCAGACCCGAATATTACAGGGGCGAGCAGTACTTC. Translating gives CASRPEYYRGEQYF.

This chain uses TRBV9 with TRBJ1-6, with D perhaps TRBD1 (6 bases). V shed 3 bases and J shed 10 bases, with 17 bases lying between them. The V gene's germline CDR1 is SGDLS and CDR2 YYNGEE. There are 15 residues in the CDR3. CDR3 in amino acids: CASSAGTNRRSPLHF. The DNA of the CDR3 is TGTGCCAGCAGCGCCGGGACAAATCGCCGCTCACCCCTCCACTTT.

The sample holds a few counts of this clone. The rearrangement uses TRBV7-2 and TRBJ1-5; D is unclear. V lost 1 base and J lost 6, with 13 bases in between. Germline lookup yields CDR1 SGHTA and CDR2 FQGNSA. The CDR3 consists of 15 residues. The CDR3 spells CASSLDNSRGQPQHF. CDR3 DNA sequence: TGTGCCAGCAGCTTAGATAACTCCCGGGGTCAGCCCCAGCATTTT.

The rearrangement joins TRBV9 to TRBJ1-6; D call uncertain. V was clipped by 0 bases and J by 4 bases, with 8 bases between them. This CDR3 spans 15 amino acids. Germline assignment: CDR1 SGDLS and CDR2 YYNGEE. The CDR3 nucleotides read TGTGCCAGCAGCGTAGCTTACGGGTATAATTCACCCCTCCACTTT. As protein: CASSVAYGYNSPLHF. Based on the CDR3 plus reference TRBV9 and TRBJ1-6, the full variable domain is DSGVTQTPKHLITATGQRVTLRCSPRSGDLSVYWYQQSLDQGLQFLIQYYNGEERAKGNILERFSAQQFPDLHSELNLSSLELGDSALYFCASSVAYGYNSPLHFGNGTRLTVT.

The chain is built from TRBV28 and TRBJ1-2; D is ambiguous. This CDR3 comprises 13 residues. Germline-derived CDR1 and CDR2 are MDHEN and SYDVKM. The V end lost 2 bases, the J end lost 6 bases, and 10 bases lay between the germline ends. CDR3 in DNA: TGTGCCAGCAGTTTAATGAGGGCTCATGGCTACACCTTC. Translated: CASSLMRAHGYTF.

This clone has only a few counts. This chain joins TRBV18 and TRBJ2-7; no definite D call. CDR3 length equals 12 residues. Germline assignment: CDR1 KGHSH and CDR2 LQKENI. The V end was cut by 4 bases, the J end by 4 bases, with 8 bases between. CDR3 bases: TGTGCCAGCTCACTCTTACAGTACGAGCAGTACTTC. As protein: CASSLLQYEQYF.